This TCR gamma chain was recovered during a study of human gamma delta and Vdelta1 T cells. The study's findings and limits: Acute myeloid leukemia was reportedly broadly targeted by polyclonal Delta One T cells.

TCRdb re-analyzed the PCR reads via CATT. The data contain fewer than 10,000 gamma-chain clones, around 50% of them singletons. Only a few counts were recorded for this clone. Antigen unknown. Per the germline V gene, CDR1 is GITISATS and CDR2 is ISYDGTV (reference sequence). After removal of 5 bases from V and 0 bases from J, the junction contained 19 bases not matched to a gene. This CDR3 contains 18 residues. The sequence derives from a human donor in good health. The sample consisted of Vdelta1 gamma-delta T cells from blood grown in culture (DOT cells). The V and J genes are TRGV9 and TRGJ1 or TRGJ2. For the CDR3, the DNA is TGTGCCTTGTGGGGGAGCAAGGGGCAGACCAGGAATTATTATAAGAAACTCTTT. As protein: CALWGSKGQTRNYYKKLF.